What follows are 21 T cell receptor beta chains derived from one specimen sequenced in a study of T cell repertoires in cytomegalovirus infection. In TCRdb, the reads were re-called with MiXCR into one record per CDR3 protein. The table shows around 110,000 distinct CDR3 sequences, with 9.5% to 13% occurring only once. Antigen specificity for these receptors is unknown. The sample comprised PBMCs, sequenced either directly or after in vitro stimulation (not recorded which). These receptors all stem from a human donor in good health (CMV status not recorded). Some clones in this sample may be carry-over from other donors' samples.

At least ten counts were recorded for this clonotype. The chain recombines TRBV4-2 with TRBJ2-7; TRBD1 matches 11 bases. Germline V gives CDR1 LGHNA, CDR2 YNFKEQ. The CDR3 covers 16 residues. V was clipped by 0 bases and J by 0 bases; unmatched bases: 1. This CDR3 reads CASSQDGTGGSYEQYF. CDR3 DNA sequence: TGTGCCAGCAGCCAAGACGGGACAGGGGGCTCCTACGAGCAGTACTTC.

The table lists this clonotype with many counts. The rearrangement joins TRBV20-1 to TRBJ1-2; no clear D gene. This CDR3 is built from 10 residues. Trimming removed 3 bases at V and 4 bases at J, with 3 bases between. CDR1 and CDR2 (germline): DFQATT, SNEGSKA (reference sequence). This CDR3 reads CSASPYGYTF. The CDR3 DNA reads TGCAGTGCTAGCCCCTATGGCTACACCTTC.

There are many counts of this clonotype. The chain employs TRBV10-1 and TRBJ1-4; 7 nucleotides match TRBD1. The germline V gene encodes CDR1 WNHNN and CDR2 SYGVQD (reference sequence). After removal of 2 bases from V and 8 bases from J, the junction contained 5 bases not matched to a gene. CDR3 length: 14 amino acids. CDR3 region: CASSEDRAGEKLFF. CDR3 DNA: TGCGCCAGCAGTGAGGACAGGGCAGGCGAAAAACTGTTTTTT.

CDR3 protein: CASSFGGTTHTEAFF. The CDR3 DNA reads TGTGCCAGCAGCTTTGGGGGTACAACGCACACTGAAGCTTTCTTT. This chain links TRBV7-2 with TRBJ1-1, with a tentative D call TRBD1 (5 bases). V lost 3 bases and J lost 3, with 14 bases in between. There are 15 residues in the CDR3. CDR1 and CDR2 from the germline V gene are SGHTA and FQGNSA.

This clonotype appeared many times. This chain uses TRBV4-1 with TRBJ2-3; 7 bases are shared with TRBD1. This CDR3 has 17 residues. V lost 4 bases, J lost 0 bases, and 10 bases stayed unmatched. Germline lookup yields CDR1 MGHRA and CDR2 YSYEKL. The CDR3 spells CASSREPDRASTDTQYF. CDR3 DNA sequence: TGCGCCAGCAGCCGAGAGCCCGACAGGGCTAGCACAGATACGCAGTATTTT.

Many counts were recorded for this clonotype. V and J are TRBV7-2 and TRBJ2-3; 14 bases line up with TRBD2. Germline CDR1 SGHTA, CDR2 FQGNSA. This CDR3 has 16 residues. Germline trimming cut 5 bases from V and 5 bases from J; bases unmatched to any gene: 6. The CDR3 DNA sequence: TGTGCCAGCAGCGCACCGACTAGCGGGAGGGTAGATACGCAGTATTTT. This encodes CASSAPTSGRVDTQYF. Complete variable domain (other parts from reference TRBV7-2 and TRBJ2-3): GAGVSQSPSNKVTEKGKDVELRCDPISGHTALYWYRQSLGQGLEFLIYFQGNSAPDKSGLPSDRFSAERTGGSVSTLTIQRTQQEDSAVYLCASSAPTSGRVDTQYFGPGTRLTVL.

This chain joins TRBV19 and TRBJ2-4, with TRBD2 identical over 9 bases. CDR1 LNHDA and CDR2 SQIVND come from the germline V gene (reference sequence). This CDR3 spans 12 amino acids. With 5 bases clipped from V and 9 bases from J, the junction kept 2 bases outside the gene matches. The CDR3 DNA reads as TGTGCCAGTAGTGCGGGAGGGCTCATTCAGTACTTC. This sequence encodes CASSAGGLIQYF.

At least ten counts were recorded for this clonotype. The rearrangement joins TRBV7-8 to TRBJ2-7, with a weak D call TRBD1 (6 bases). CDR1 is SGHVS and CDR2 is FQNEAQ in the germline V gene. This CDR3 region has 15 residues. The V end lost 5 bases, the J end lost 4 bases, and 18 bases lay between the germline ends. Here the CDR3 DNA reads TGTGCCAGCAGCCGATACACAGGGATTGCTTACGAGCAGTACGTC. Its translation is CASSRYTGIAYEQYV.

This clonotype showed up many times. The chain joins TRBV7-2 to TRBJ2-1; TRBD2 is a possible D gene (7 bases). Trimming left V 8 bases short and J 5 bases short, with 19 bases between. The CDR3 has 15 residues. Germline CDR1 reads SGHTA; CDR2 reads FQGNSA. This chain's CDR3 is CASGPLGGGNNEQFF. The CDR3 bases are TGTGCCAGCGGTCCCCTTGGCGGGGGCAACAATGAGCAGTTCTTC.

In this sample, this clonotype turned up many times. The chain recombines TRBV7-8 with TRBJ1-5; no clear D gene. The length of the CDR3 is 16 residues. Germline V CDR1 and CDR2: SGHVS, FQNEAQ. V lost 5 bases and J 0 bases, leaving 14 bases between the germline ends. The CDR3 loop reads CASSPWDENSNQPQHF. The CDR3 nucleotides are TGTGCCAGCAGCCCATGGGATGAAAATAGCAATCAGCCCCAGCATTTT.

Only a few counts were recorded for this clonotype. DNA of the CDR3: TGTGCCAGCAGTCCCGGTGTAAGGCTAACTGAAGCTTTCTTT. Translated, it gives CASSPGVRLTEAFF. This chain joins TRBV6-2 or TRBV6-3 and TRBJ1-1, with D hard to call. Trimming took off 5 bases at V and 5 bases at J, with 15 bases between the two ends. Germline CDR1 is MNHEY and CDR2 is SVGEGT. This CDR3 has 14 amino acids.

V and J are TRBV12-5 and TRBJ1-3, with D perhaps matching TRBD1 (5 bases). The V gene's germline CDR1 is LGHNT and CDR2 FRNRAP. The CDR3 runs to 12 residues. The CDR3 protein is CAAGTDGNTIYF. The CDR3 nucleotides are TGTGCCGCCGGGACGGATGGAAACACCATATATTTT.

This clonotype has ten or more counts. This chain connects TRBV7-2 to TRBJ1-2, with TRBD1 as a possible D gene (6 bases). Germline V CDR1 and CDR2: SGHTA, FQGNSA. Trimming took 6 bases from V and 3 from J, leaving 14 bases between them. This CDR3 has 14 amino acids. The CDR3: CASSFPGHHYGYTF. In DNA, the CDR3 is TGTGCCAGCAGTTTCCCGGGACACCACTATGGCTACACCTTC.

This chain connects TRBV7-2 to TRBJ2-1; D remains ambiguous. The CDR3 length is 15 residues. V gave up 1 base and J gave up 3 bases, with 10 bases separating them. Looked up from germline, CDR1 is SGHTA and CDR2 is FQGNSA. CDR3 region: CASSLGGLIYNEQFF. CDR3 coding DNA: TGTGCCAGCAGCTTAGGTGGCTTAATCTACAATGAGCAGTTCTTC.

This clonotype was detected many times. The J gene is TRBJ1-5, the V gene TRBV19; D unclear. CDR1 LNHDA and CDR2 SQIVND come from the germline V gene (reference sequence). Trimming pared 1 base from V and 7 bases from J, leaving 8 bases between. The CDR3 has 13 amino acids. CDR3 bases: TGTGCCAGTAGTATAGGTTACACACAGCCCCAGCATTTT. Amino acids: CASSIGYTQPQHF.

Many counts were recorded for this clonotype. The J gene is TRBJ2-7, the V gene TRBV7-6, with 8 bases fitting TRBD1. The CDR3 length is 13 residues. Germline V gene lookup returns CDR1 SGHVS and CDR2 FNYEAQ. After removal of 5 bases from V and 5 bases from J, the junction contained 5 bases not matched to a gene. The CDR3 spells CASSRDRKDEQYF. Here the CDR3 DNA reads TGTGCCAGCAGCCGGGACAGGAAAGACGAGCAGTACTTC. Drawing the rest from reference TRBV7-6 and TRBJ2-7, the complete variable domain is GAGVSQSPRYKVTKRGQDVALRCDPISGHVSLYWYRQALGQGPEFLTYFNYEAQQDKSGLPNDRFSAERPEGSISTLTIQRTEQRDSAMYRCASSRDRKDEQYFGPGTRLTVT.

Ten or more counts support this clonotype. This chain uses TRBV12-3 or TRBV12-4 with TRBJ1-1; 7 positions agree with TRBD1. The CDR3 runs 15 residues. Losses at the gene ends were 6 bases for V and 0 bases for J; bases not matched to a gene: 7. Here the CDR3 DNA reads TGTGCCAGCAGGTCAGGGGGAAGCATGAACACTGAAGCTTTCTTT. Protein: CASRSGGSMNTEAFF.

Many counts were recorded for this clonotype. V gene TRBV7-9 combines with J gene TRBJ1-1, with D perhaps TRBD1 (5 bases). Trimming shortened V by 2 bases and J by 5 bases, and 9 bases separated the two germline ends. This CDR3 spans 13 amino acids. From germline, CDR1 is SEHNR and CDR2 FQNEAQ (reference sequence). The CDR3 loop reads CASSLFGGTEAFF. CDR3 nucleotides: TGTGCCAGCAGCTTATTCGGGGGGACTGAAGCTTTCTTT.

This clonotype was seen many times. V and J are TRBV11-3 and TRBJ2-1; 11 nucleotides line up with TRBD2. The CDR3 has 17 amino acids. The junction had 10 bases not matched to a gene; V was cut back by 4 bases and J by 5 bases. The germline CDR1 and CDR2 sequences are SGHNT and YENEEA. CDR3 protein: CASSSEDGLAGNNEQFF. The CDR3 region has the DNA TGTGCCAGCAGCTCGGAAGACGGACTAGCGGGCAACAATGAGCAGTTCTTC.

This chain connects TRBV29-1 to TRBJ2-1; no definite D call. The CDR3 runs to 12 residues. Germline V CDR1 and CDR2: SQVTM, ANQGSEA. V shed 5 bases and J shed 6 bases, with 11 bases lying between them. The CDR3 coding sequence is TGCAGCGTTATAACCACTGGCAATGAGCAGTTCTTC. It yields the protein CSVITTGNEQFF.

The chain couples TRBV23-1 to TRBJ1-6; D may be TRBD1 (6 bases). TRBV23-1 carries the ORF label, with uncertain function. This CDR3 contains 15 residues. Trimming stripped 3 bases from V and 6 bases from J, with 12 bases between. The CDR3 here is CASSHAGTPNSPLHF. The DNA of the CDR3 is TGCGCCAGCAGTCACGCCGGGACACCTAATTCACCCCTCCACTTT.